These T cell receptor beta chains were read from a single sample in a study of OX40 agonist ivuxolimab in advanced cancers. Sequenced by immunoSEQ multiplex PCR; TCRdb stores in-frame clones only, minus some. This sample yields tens of thousands of clones, of which roughly nine tenths are seen a single time; about 1% belongs to the top ten. The sequencing here drew on CD4+ or CD8+ T cells sorted from blood, taken in a trial of the OX40 agonist ivuxolimab. The source of these receptors is an adult with an advanced solid tumor such as melanoma, head and neck, liver or kidney cancer. Each CDR3 is given with its conserved first and last residue. Fields, in order: clone size, D gene, V gene, J gene, CDR3 protein, CDR3 DNA. The D gene is left open where the match is weak. Not all rows give a size; the values are once, few, many and, for expanded clones, a class.

-	-	TRBV27	TRBJ2-7	CASSPSPTSYWDIREQYF	TGTGCCAGCAGTCCCTCCCCTACTAGCTATTGGGATATACGCGAGCAGTACTTC
few	-	TRBV2	TRBJ1-5	CASSDSVAQMSNQPQHF	TGTGCCAGCAGTGACAGTGTAGCCCAAATGAGCAATCAGCCCCAGCATTTT
-	TRBD2	TRBV5-1	TRBJ2-5	CASSLSGGHQETQYF	TGCGCCAGCAGCTTGAGCGGGGGCCACCAAGAGACCCAGTACTTC
-	-	TRBV19	TRBJ2-1	CASGRIYNEQFF	TGTGCCAGCGGACGGATTTACAATGAGCAGTTCTTC
once	-	TRBV5-1	TRBJ1-5	CASSLSGPTVGPQHF	TGCGCCAGCAGCTTAAGCGGACCGACGGTCGGGCCCCAGCATTTT
-	TRBD1	TRBV7-8	TRBJ2-7	CASSLALQGTAFINEQYF	TGTGCCAGCAGCTTAGCGCTCCAGGGGACAGCGTTTATAAACGAGCAGTACTTC
few	TRBD1	TRBV19	TRBJ1-1	CASNTGGNEAFF	TGTGCCAGTAACACAGGGGGCAATGAAGCTTTCTTT
-	-	TRBV5-1	TRBJ2-3	CASSPTASTDTQYF	TGCGCCAGCAGCCCGACTGCCAGCACAGATACGCAGTATTTT
-	-	TRBV7-9	TRBJ1-2	CASSLEQLLRSHGYTF	TGTGCCAGCAGCTTAGAACAGCTTCTCAGGTCCCATGGCTACACCTTC
-	TRBD1	TRBV6-1	TRBJ1-2	CASISGQGSDGYTF	TGTGCCAGCATTTCGGGACAGGGTTCGGATGGCTACACCTTC
-	-	TRBV19	TRBJ1-4	CASKSGTTNEKLFF	TGTGCCAGTAAATCAGGGACCACTAATGAAAAACTGTTTTTT
-	TRBD1	TRBV5-1	TRBJ2-3	CASSFGQGGTDTQYF	TGCGCCAGCAGCTTTGGACAGGGAGGCACAGATACGCAGTATTTT
-	TRBD2	TRBV30	TRBJ2-7	CAWSSGTSGLEQYF	TGTGCCTGGAGTTCGGGTACTAGCGGGCTCGAGCAGTACTTC
-	TRBD1	TRBV2	TRBJ2-7	CASRGTGGSYEQYF	TGTGCCAGCAGAGGGACAGGGGGCTCCTACGAGCAGTACTTC
-	-	TRBV5-6	TRBJ1-1	CASSFLTEAFF	TGTGCCAGCAGCTTCCTTACTGAAGCTTTCTTT
-	TRBD1	TRBV6-1	TRBJ1-1	CASRGQGRNTEAFF	TGTGCCAGCAGAGGACAGGGAAGAAACACTGAAGCTTTCTTT
-	TRBD1	TRBV4-2	TRBJ1-2	CASSRGQGDYTF	TGTGCCAGCAGCCGGGGACAGGGGGACTACACCTTC
-	TRBD1	TRBV18	TRBJ2-7	CASETRTGSYEQYF	TGTGCCAGCGAGACAAGGACAGGGTCCTACGAGCAGTACTTC
-	-	TRBV9	TRBJ1-1	CASSVAGGGNTEAFF	TGTGCCAGCAGCGTAGCTGGGGGGGGGAACACTGAAGCTTTCTTT
-	TRBD1	TRBV28	TRBJ2-7	CASSSDRDRYEQYF	TGTGCCAGCAGTTCGGACAGGGACCGATACGAGCAGTACTTC
-	-	TRBV6-1	TRBJ1-5	CASSEYYSGEPQHF	TGTGCCAGCAGTGAATATTATAGTGGGGAGCCCCAGCATTTT
-	TRBD2	TRBV6-6	TRBJ2-3	CASRPAGGTDTQYF	TGTGCCAGCAGGCCAGCGGGAGGTACAGATACGCAGTATTTT
-	-	TRBV5-6	TRBJ1-5	CASTSWGKGNQPQHF	TGTGCCAGCACCTCTTGGGGGAAGGGCAATCAGCCCCAGCATTTT
-	-	TRBV23-1	TRBJ2-3	CASSQRRDSPSTDTQYF	TGCGCCAGCAGTCAAAGGCGGGACAGCCCTAGCACAGATACGCAGTATTTT
-	-	TRBV5-8	TRBJ2-2	CASSLGFRGGNTGELFF	TGTGCCAGCAGCTTGGGTTTTCGAGGGGGGAACACCGGGGAGCTGTTTTTT
-	-	TRBV11-2	TRBJ2-7	CASSLDGGGPYEQYF	TGTGCCAGCAGCTTAGATGGGGGAGGCCCCTACGAGCAGTACTTC
-	-	TRBV30	TRBJ2-7	CAWSVLGRSSYEQYF	TGTGCCTGGAGTGTACTCGGTAGGAGCTCCTACGAGCAGTACTTC
-	-	TRBV10-3	TRBJ1-5	CAISESKARGNQPQHF	TGTGCCATCAGTGAGTCGAAGGCCCGGGGGAACCAGCCCCAGCATTTT
-	-	TRBV5-5	TRBJ2-3	CASRSSGIYTDTQYF	TGTGCCAGCAGATCATCCGGGATCTACACAGATACGCAGTATTTT
few	-	TRBV7-9	TRBJ1-2	CASSSLSYGYTF	TGTGCCAGCAGTTCCCTGAGTTATGGCTACACCTTC
-	-	TRBV11-2	TRBJ1-1	CASSLVSSEAFF	TGTGCCAGCAGCTTAGTCAGCTCTGAAGCTTTCTTT